The rows below give T cell receptor beta chains drawn from one sample of a study of cytomegalovirus exposure and HLA in healthy donors. Libraries were prepared by immunoSEQ multiplex PCR; TCRdb keeps only in-frame clonotypes and omits some of them. The sample yields around 130,000 clones, roughly four fifths seen once. Sequencing was done on a sample of PBMCs. These receptor sequences come from a young man in good health and CMV-seronegative. Each CDR3 is given with its conserved first and last residue. Each record gives: V gene, D gene, J gene, clone size, CDR3 DNA, CDR3 protein. A D gene is named only where the DNA matches it firmly. Size is stated for part of the rows, as once, few or many counts, or as a class when the clone is expanded.

TRBV29-1	.	TRBJ1-1	.	TGCAGCGTGCACCGCCTGCCAGGGGAATATGTGAACACTGAAGCTTTCTTT	CSVHRLPGEYVNTEAFF
TRBV2	.	TRBJ1-2	.	TGTGCCAGCAGTTTGGGGAGCTATGGCTACACCTTC	CASSLGSYGYTF
TRBV6-1	TRBD2	TRBJ2-3	.	TGTGCCACCTCTAGCGGGGGGGCTGCAGATACGCAGTATTTT	CATSSGGAADTQYF
TRBV6-5	.	TRBJ1-1	once	TGTGCCAGCAGTACCCCAGGGGTACGGACTGAAGCTTTCTTT	CASSTPGVRTEAFF
TRBV30	.	TRBJ2-7	.	TGTGCCCGCCCATGCGGGGTCCCAAACACCTACGAGCAGTACTTC	CARPCGVPNTYEQYF
TRBV6-1	TRBD1	TRBJ1-5	.	TGTGCCAGCAGTGGCCACCAGGGGGCTAGCAATCAGCCCCAGCATTTT	CASSGHQGASNQPQHF
TRBV18	.	TRBJ1-1	.	TGTGCCAGCTCACCACAGGAGAGGATGAACACTGAAGCTTTCTTT	CASSPQERMNTEAFF
TRBV5-4	.	TRBJ2-1	.	TGTGCCAGCAGCTTCGGTGCGGACTTCTACAATGAGCAGTTCTTC	CASSFGADFYNEQFF
TRBV19	.	TRBJ1-4	few	TGTGCCAGTAGTACCCGACAGGCAACTAATGAAAAACTGTTTTTT	CASSTRQATNEKLFF
TRBV28	TRBD1	TRBJ2-7	medium-sized	TGTGCCAGCTATCGGGACAGCTACGAGCAGTACTTC	CASYRDSYEQYF
TRBV28	.	TRBJ2-7	many	TGTGCCAGCAGTTTATTACAGGGCGAGCAGTACTTC	CASSLLQGEQYF
TRBV28	TRBD2	TRBJ2-3	.	TGTGCCAGCAGTTTAAGCGGGGGGGCCACAGATACGCAGTATTTT	CASSLSGGATDTQYF
TRBV15	.	TRBJ2-1	.	TGTGCCACCAGCAGAGACGTACAAGAGCAGTTCTTC	CATSRDVQEQFF
TRBV9	.	TRBJ1-4	.	TGTGCCAGCAGCGCCGCTAATTTCGAAAAACTGTTTTTT	CASSAANFEKLFF
TRBV4-1	.	TRBJ1-1	.	TGCGCCAGCAGCCAAGCACAGCCTTACACTGAAGCTTTCTTT	CASSQAQPYTEAFF
TRBV30	.	TRBJ2-4	.	TGTGCCTGGAGTGTTATGAGGGTACGGGGCATTCAGTACTTC	CAWSVMRVRGIQYF
TRBV5-1	.	TRBJ2-5	.	TGCGCCAGCAAGGAAATAGACAACCAAGAGACCCAGTACTTC	CASKEIDNQETQYF
TRBV28	TRBD2	TRBJ2-5	few	TGTGCCAGCAGTCGCCCTATTGGACTAGCGGGGGCCCACCAAGAGACCCAGTACTTC	CASSRPIGLAGAHQETQYF
TRBV7-2	TRBD1	TRBJ2-5	.	TGTGCCAGCAGCCCAACAGGACAGGGGTGGGAGACCCAGTACTTC	CASSPTGQGWETQYF
TRBV23-1	.	TRBJ2-4	.	TGCGCCAGCAGTCAATCGCCCCTCCGGGGGATGAACATTCAGTACTTC	CASSQSPLRGMNIQYF
TRBV30	TRBD2	TRBJ2-7	.	TGTGCCTGGAGAGGAGCGGGAGACTTCTACGAGCAGTACTTC	CAWRGAGDFYEQYF
TRBV27	.	TRBJ2-7	once	TGTGCCAGCAGTTTAACGGGTAGATCTCGGGAGCAGTACTTC	CASSLTGRSREQYF
TRBV30	TRBD1	TRBJ1-5	once	TGTGCCTGGGGAACAGGGGGCAATCAGCCCCAGCATTTT	CAWGTGGNQPQHF
TRBV9	.	TRBJ1-2	.	TGTGCCAGCAGCGCCTCCCTCACAGGATCCCATTATGGCTACACCTTC	CASSASLTGSHYGYTF
TRBV5-6	.	TRBJ2-7	.	TGTGCCAGCAGCTTGTCCGGACCCATTTTAGGGGCCGCTCCCTACGAGCAGTACTTC	CASSLSGPILGAAPYEQYF
TRBV7-9	.	TRBJ2-7	.	TGTGCCAGCAGCTTCGACTTGGGTACGACAGACTACGAGCAGTACTTC	CASSFDLGTTDYEQYF
TRBV5-4	TRBD2	TRBJ2-1	.	TGTGCCAGCAGCAAAGGACTAGCGGAGTTCTTC	CASSKGLAEFF
TRBV6-5	TRBD2	TRBJ2-1	once	TGTGCCAGCAGTCTTAGACTAGCGGGGATCAATGAGCAGTTCTTC	CASSLRLAGINEQFF
TRBV6-1	TRBD1	TRBJ2-7	.	TGTGCCAGCAGTGAAGGGCAGGGGGCCCACGAGCAGTACTTC	CASSEGQGAHEQYF
TRBV5-6	TRBD2	TRBJ2-3	few	TGTGCCAGCAGCCCAGGGACTAGCGGGGCTGGCATTGATACGCAGTATTTT	CASSPGTSGAGIDTQYF
TRBV7-9	.	TRBJ2-7	.	TGTGCCAGCAGCTCGTCGACGGAGACGCACTACGAGCAGTACTTC	CASSSSTETHYEQYF
TRBV5-4	TRBD2	TRBJ2-3	.	TGTGCCAGCAGCCTTAAGACCGGGACTAGCGAGACAGATACGCAGTATTTT	CASSLKTGTSETDTQYF
TRBV4-3	TRBD2	TRBJ2-5	.	TGCGCCAGCAGCCAAGATAAGGGACTAGCGGGAGCTCTGGAGACCCAGTACTTC	CASSQDKGLAGALETQYF
TRBV10-3	TRBD1	TRBJ1-3	.	TGTGCCATCAGTGCGGGACAGCGAAACACCATATATTTT	CAISAGQRNTIYF
TRBV4-1	.	TRBJ1-1	few	TGCGCCAGCAGTGTTATTAGATTGGCGGCGGGCACTGAAGCTTTCTTT	CASSVIRLAAGTEAFF
TRBV5-1	.	TRBJ1-1	.	TGCGCCAGCAGCTTGGTGGGGGGGATTGGGACTGAAGCTTTCTTT	CASSLVGGIGTEAFF
TRBV28	.	TRBJ2-3	.	TGTGCCAGCAGTTTAGGGGAGGCACCATATAGCACAGATACGCAGTATTTT	CASSLGEAPYSTDTQYF
TRBV7-6	.	TRBJ2-1	.	TGTGCCAGCAGTTATAAGACAGGAATCCGCTCCTACAATGAGCAGTTCTTC	CASSYKTGIRSYNEQFF
TRBV4-3	TRBD1	TRBJ2-7	.	TGCGCCAGCAGCCAGGGACAGGTCTCCTACGAGCAGTACTTC	CASSQGQVSYEQYF